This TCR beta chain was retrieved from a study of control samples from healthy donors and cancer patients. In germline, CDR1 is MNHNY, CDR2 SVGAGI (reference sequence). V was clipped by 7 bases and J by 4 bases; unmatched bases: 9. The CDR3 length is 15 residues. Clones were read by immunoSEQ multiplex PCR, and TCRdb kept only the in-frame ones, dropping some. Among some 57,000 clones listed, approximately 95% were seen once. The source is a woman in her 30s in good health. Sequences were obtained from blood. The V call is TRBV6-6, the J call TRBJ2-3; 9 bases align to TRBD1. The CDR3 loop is CASKNGQGYADTQYF. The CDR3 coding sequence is TGTGCCAGCAAAAACGGACAGGGGTACGCAGATACGCAGTATTTT.